The rows below give T cell receptor beta chains drawn from one sample of a study of cytotoxic CD8 clonotypes in ibrutinib-treated CLL. Profiled with immunoSEQ multiplex PCR; TCRdb holds only in-frame clones, not every one. The sample holds more than 300,000 clones, 70% to 80% seen once. This specimen consisted of PBMCs, obtained before ibrutinib treatment. The receptors originated from a human donor with chronic lymphocytic leukemia. CDR3s include the opening cysteine and the closing phenylalanine or tryptophan. Each record gives: J gene, V gene, CDR3 protein.

J gene: TRBJ1-2; V gene: TRBV19; CDR3 protein: CASKPGQGAGGYTF
J gene: TRBJ1-2; V gene: TRBV9; CDR3 protein: CASSVEGGRGYTF
J gene: TRBJ2-1; V gene: TRBV7-9; CDR3 protein: CASSATSGAYNEQFF
J gene: TRBJ1-5; V gene: TRBV2; CDR3 protein: CASSEGVTYQPQHF
J gene: TRBJ1-4; V gene: TRBV5-1; CDR3 protein: CASSFGGTNEKLFF
J gene: TRBJ1-1; V gene: TRBV4-2; CDR3 protein: CASSQVADDTEAFF
J gene: TRBJ2-7; V gene: TRBV4-2; CDR3 protein: CASSQDRWTELSYEQYF
J gene: TRBJ2-3; V gene: TRBV5-1; CDR3 protein: CASSLMTSGSADTQYF
J gene: TRBJ2-2; V gene: TRBV7-2; CDR3 protein: CASSWTSGNTGELFF
J gene: TRBJ2-5; V gene: TRBV13; CDR3 protein: CASSGGWYQETQYF
J gene: TRBJ1-4; V gene: TRBV28; CDR3 protein: CASSITGGTATNEKLFF
J gene: TRBJ2-7; V gene: TRBV28; CDR3 protein: CASRPVPRGEQYF
J gene: TRBJ1-2; V gene: TRBV28; CDR3 protein: CASTEADRGFSVYTF
J gene: TRBJ2-3; V gene: TRBV30; CDR3 protein: CAWSDGAGGPYAQYF
J gene: TRBJ1-3; V gene: TRBV30; CDR3 protein: CAWSLTGLTSGNTIYF